Below, 32 T cell receptor beta chains from the same sample are listed, as sequenced in a study of shared clonotypes between healthy human individuals. Sequencing was performed with immunoSEQ multiplex PCR; in TCRdb, only in-frame clones are kept and a portion is missing. The sample lists more than 900,000 clones; around 78% were seen once. Source material: memory CD4+ T cells from PBMCs. Noted subset: CD45RA-negative fraction. These receptors originate from a man younger than 35 in good health. Some clones in this sample may be carry-over from other donors' samples.

This clone was observed a few times. The rearrangement uses TRBV5-1 and TRBJ1-5; D is undetermined. CDR1 SGHRS and CDR2 YFSETQ come from the germline V gene. The length of the CDR3 is 14 residues. V lost 5 bases to trimming and J lost 0 bases, with 9 bases between them. The CDR3 is CASSPDGSNQPQHF. CDR3 sequence (DNA): TGCGCCAGCAGTCCGGACGGTAGCAATCAGCCCCAGCATTTT.

The chain joins TRBV11-2 to TRBJ2-1; a weak D match, TRBD2 (5 bases). The CDR3 is 14 amino acids. The germline gives CDR1 SGHAT, CDR2 FQNNGV. The ends were cut back, 0 bases at V and 8 bases at J, with 11 bases in the middle. CDR3 amino acids: CASSLEVPEDEQFF. Here the CDR3 DNA reads TGTGCCAGCAGCTTAGAGGTTCCGGAGGATGAGCAGTTCTTC.

This clone has only one observation. A much bigger clone sits one base away, suggesting this may be a read error. The sample contains more than one DNA sequence encoding this CDR3. This sequence joins TRBV30 and TRBJ2-4; no reliable D call. The CDR3 extends over 12 amino acids. CDR1 and CDR2 from the germline V gene are GTSNPN and SVGIG (reference sequence). CDR3 in amino acids: CAWGEPGGIQYF. The DNA for the CDR3 is TGTGCCTGGGGTGAACCGGGTGGCATTCAATACTTC.

Ten or more counts support this clone. The V gene is TRBV27, the J gene TRBJ2-1; D ambiguous. From germline, CDR1 is MNHEY and CDR2 SMNVEV (reference sequence). The CDR3 covers 17 residues. V was cut by 4 bases and J by 0 bases, with 16 bases left in between. As DNA, the CDR3 is TGTGCCAGCAGTTCCCCTCGGCGACAAAGCTCCTACAATGAGCAGTTCTTC. It codes for CASSSPRRQSSYNEQFF.

This rearrangement joins TRBV19 to TRBJ2-7, with 8 bases matching TRBD1. CDR1 LNHDA and CDR2 SQIVND come from the germline V gene (reference sequence). This CDR3 comprises 15 residues. Trimming took 5 bases from V and 2 from J; bases not matched to a gene: 8. CDR3 amino acids: CASSFSQGVAYEQYF. CDR3 coding DNA: TGTGCCAGTAGTTTCTCACAGGGGGTGGCCTACGAGCAGTACTTC.

A note on this clone: Other nucleotide sequences from this sample produce the same CDR3. The chain uses TRBV5-1 and TRBJ1-1, with a weak D call TRBD1 (5 bases). With 0 bases removed from V and 4 bases from J, the gap between germline ends came to 7 bases. The CDR3 is 13 amino acids. Germline V gene lookup returns CDR1 SGHRS and CDR2 YFSETQ. The CDR3 loop is CASSLGGFTEAFF. As DNA, the CDR3 is TGCGCCAGCAGCTTGGGGGGGTTCACTGAAGCTTTCTTT.

Details on this clone: The sample contains more than one DNA sequence encoding this CDR3. CDR3 loop: CASSVAGTSVYEQYF. The CDR3 DNA reads TGTGCCAGCAGCGTAGCTGGGACTAGTGTCTACGAGCAGTACTTC. The gene calls are TRBV9 and TRBJ2-7; 8 bases agree with TRBD2. The CDR3 runs 15 residues. Unmatched junction bases numbered 5, after V lost 0 bases and J lost 3 bases. Per the germline V gene, CDR1 is SGDLS and CDR2 is YYNGEE.

V gene TRBV6-5 combines with J gene TRBJ2-5; the match to TRBD1 covers 9 bases. J was trimmed by 5 bases and V by 7 bases; bases with no gene match: 8. This CDR3 is built from 14 residues. The germline gives CDR1 MNHEY, CDR2 SVGAGI. CDR3 in DNA: TGTGCCAGCAAGCCGACAGGGGGTGGGGAGACCCAGTACTTC. It yields the protein CASKPTGGGETQYF.

The genes are TRBV6-5 and TRBJ1-5, with D possibly matching TRBD1 (5 bases). V shed 2 bases and J shed 5 bases, with 13 bases lying between them. Germline CDR1 MNHEY, CDR2 SVGAGI. The CDR3 runs 15 residues. Here the CDR3 reads CASSYRQPRDQPQHF. The CDR3 DNA sequence: TGTGCCAGCAGTTACCGACAGCCCCGGGATCAGCCCCAGCATTTT.

This chain connects TRBV2 to TRBJ2-3, with D possibly being TRBD2 (6 bases). Trimming removed 6 bases at V and 8 bases at J, with 12 bases between. The CDR3 contains 12 residues. The germline gives CDR1 SNHLY, CDR2 FYNNEI. In nucleotides, the CDR3 is TGTGCCAGCAGCGGACTATCCGGTACGCAGTATTTT. Translation gives CASSGLSGTQYF.

The chain joins TRBV6-5 to TRBJ1-5; D remains ambiguous. The CDR3 loop spans 14 amino acids. Per germline, CDR1 MNHEY and CDR2 SVGAGI. Trimming cost V 5 bases and J 2 bases, with 10 bases left between them. CDR3 in DNA: TGTGCCAGCAGTGCCAGGCTAGGCAATCAGCCCCAGCATTTT. It is translated as CASSARLGNQPQHF.

This clone was picked up a small number of times. This sequence joins TRBV10-3 and TRBJ1-6; D may be TRBD1 (6 bases). Germline CDR1 is ENHRY and CDR2 is SYGVKD. The CDR3 sequence is 13 residues long. V lost 4 bases and J 8 bases, leaving 9 bases between the germline ends. CDR3: CAISVGAYSPLHF. The CDR3 DNA reads as TGTGCCATCAGTGTGGGGGCTTATTCACCCCTCCACTTT.

V and J are TRBV5-8 and TRBJ1-5; unclear D gene. The CDR3 is 16 amino acids. The V and J ends lost 0 bases and 3 bases respectively, with 13 bases between them. CDR1 SGHTS and CDR2 YDEGEE come from the germline V gene. CDR3 in DNA: TGTGCCAGCAGCTTGGGGGCTACAAGGAACAATCAGCCCCAGCATTTT. It is translated as CASSLGATRNNQPQHF.

The chain is built from TRBV6-1 and TRBJ1-4; TRBD1 aligns across 10 bases. The CDR3 loop spans 15 amino acids. Germline loops: CDR1 MNHNS, CDR2 SASEGT. The junction had 6 bases not matched to a gene; V was cut back by 0 bases and J by 11 bases. The CDR3 DNA follows: TGTGCCAGCAGTGAAGCGCTGGGACAGGGGTTCAAACTGTTTTTT. Translation gives CASSEALGQGFKLFF.

In the case of this clone: Different DNA sequences within this sample yield the same CDR3. The rearrangement links TRBV5-1 to TRBJ1-3; 11 bases are a match to TRBD1. The length of the CDR3 is 14 residues. Unmatched junction bases numbered 0, after V lost 0 bases and J lost 7 bases. Per germline, CDR1 SGHRS and CDR2 YFSETQ. DNA of the CDR3: TGCGCCAGCAGCTTGGGGACAGGGGGCAACACCATATATTTT. It specifies CASSLGTGGNTIYF. The full variable domain, with the rest looked up from reference TRBV5-1 and TRBJ1-3, is KAGVTQTPRYLIKTRGQQVTLSCSPISGHRSVSWYQQTPGQGLQFLFEYFSETQRNKGNFPGRFSGRQFSNSRSEMNVSTLELGDSALYLCASSLGTGGNTIYFGEGSWLTVV.

The chain uses TRBV15 and TRBJ2-7; 9 bases align to TRBD2. Germline V lookup: CDR1 LNHNV, CDR2 YYDKDF (reference sequence). J lost 0 bases, V lost 1 base, and 7 bases had no gene match. The length of the CDR3 is 17 residues. In DNA, the CDR3 is TGTGCCACCAGCAGAGGGCTAGCGGGATCCTTCTCCTACGAGCAGTACTTC. Translated, it gives CATSRGLAGSFSYEQYF.

The chain joins TRBV7-2 to TRBJ1-1, with a weak D call TRBD1 (6 bases). The CDR3 loop spans 13 amino acids. Germline-derived CDR1 and CDR2 are SGHTA and FQGNSA. V was pared by 4 bases and J by 3 bases, with 9 bases between. CDR3 DNA: TGTGCCAGCAGCTCCTACAGGGACACTGAAGCTTTCTTT. It codes for CASSSYRDTEAFF.

The rearrangement uses TRBV7-8 and TRBJ1-4; maybe TRBD1 (5 bases). Germline assignment: CDR1 SGHVS and CDR2 FQNEAQ. The CDR3 totals 15 residues. The germline V and J ends were trimmed by 5 bases and 7 bases, with 17 bases remaining between them. The CDR3 region is CASSPSRDWIEKLFF. The CDR3 DNA sequence: TGTGCCAGCAGCCCCTCCCGGGACTGGATTGAAAAACTGTTTTTT.

The rearrangement links TRBV28 to TRBJ2-1, with D perhaps matching TRBD1 or TRBD2 (5 bases each). The CDR3 contains 14 residues. The germline V gene encodes CDR1 MDHEN and CDR2 SYDVKM. V shed 9 bases and J shed 8 bases, with 20 bases lying between them. CDR3 amino acids: CASSPMGTRDEQFF. Here the CDR3 DNA reads TGTGCCAGTTCCCCCATGGGGACCCGTGATGAGCAGTTCTTC.

About this clone: The sample contains more than one DNA sequence encoding this CDR3. The gene calls are TRBV9 and TRBJ2-5; tentatively, D is TRBD2 (7 bases). V lost 0 bases to trimming and J lost 2 bases, with 11 bases between them. Germline V gene lookup returns CDR1 SGDLS and CDR2 YYNGEE. The CDR3 length is 15 residues. The CDR3 sequence: CASSVAGRGQETQYF. Here the CDR3 DNA reads TGTGCCAGCAGCGTAGCGGGGAGGGGGCAAGAGACCCAGTACTTC.

The V call is TRBV30, the J call TRBJ1-2, with TRBD1 as a possible D gene (5 bases). V was shortened by 5 bases and J by 5 bases, with 27 bases between the two germline ends. CDR3 length: 17 amino acids. Germline V lookup: CDR1 GTSNPN, CDR2 SVGIG (reference sequence). CDR3 region: CAWRRGGSGFPSYGYTF. The CDR3 coding sequence is TGTGCCTGGCGAAGGGGAGGCTCAGGCTTCCCCTCGTATGGCTACACCTTC.

This rearrangement joins TRBV5-4 to TRBJ2-1; 7 nucleotides match TRBD2. Germline CDR1 SGHNT, CDR2 YYREEE (reference sequence). There are 16 residues in the CDR3. The ends lost 2 bases at V and 8 bases at J; junction bases unmatched: 13. The CDR3 loop reads CASSFGGSQSRDEQFF. DNA for the CDR3: TGTGCCAGCAGCTTCGGCGGGAGCCAGTCTCGGGATGAGCAGTTCTTC.

This sequence joins TRBV5-4 and TRBJ2-2; TRBD1 is a possible D gene (6 bases). This CDR3 region has 15 residues. Trimming shortened V by 3 bases and J by 5 bases, and 14 bases separated the two germline ends. CDR1 SGHNT and CDR2 YYREEE come from the germline V gene (reference sequence). DNA of the CDR3: TGTGCCAGCAGCTCCCGGGACACTACTACCGGGGAGCTGTTTTTT. Its translation: CASSSRDTTTGELFF.

The rearrangement links TRBV11-3 to TRBJ2-7; 7 bases map to TRBD2. V shed 1 base and J 3 bases; nucleotides not matched to a gene: 6. The CDR3 has 15 amino acids. CDR1 and CDR2 from the germline V gene are SGHNT and YENEEA. The CDR3 sequence is CASSLGGGRIYEQYF. The CDR3 nucleotides are TGTGCCAGCAGCTTAGGGGGGGGACGGATCTACGAGCAGTACTTC.

About this clone: Different DNA sequences within this sample yield the same CDR3. The chain has TRBV5-4 and TRBJ2-6; no clear D gene. Trimming took 4 bases from V and 0 from J, leaving 8 bases between them. Germline CDR1 SGHNT, CDR2 YYREEE (reference sequence). This CDR3 contains 15 residues. The CDR3 sequence is CASSPGVSGANVLTF. In DNA, the CDR3 is TGTGCCAGCAGCCCTGGGGTCTCTGGGGCCAACGTCCTGACTTTC.

The chain joins TRBV6-5 to TRBJ1-2; tentatively, D is TRBD1 (6 bases). Germline V gene sequence: CDR1 MNHEY, CDR2 SVGAGI. This CDR3 is built from 15 residues. Trimming took off 0 bases at V and 8 bases at J, with 16 bases between the two ends. In nucleotides, the CDR3 is TGTGCCAGCAGTTACTCCGGCCAGGGGACTAGGGGCTACACCTTC. Residues: CASSYSGQGTRGYTF.

V gene TRBV4-2 combines with J gene TRBJ1-4; 7 positions match TRBD1. This CDR3 is 14 amino acids long. Germline CDR1 and CDR2: LGHNA and YNFKEQ. V lost 4 bases and J lost 6; bases outside the gene matches: 5. The chain's CDR3 is CASSPGTADEKLFF. DNA of the CDR3: TGTGCCAGCAGCCCGGGGACAGCGGATGAAAAACTGTTTTTT.

The chain joins TRBV2 to TRBJ1-2; D is undetermined. Trimming removed 7 bases from V and 7 bases from J, with 4 bases in between. CDR3 length equals 9 residues. Germline CDR1 SNHLY, CDR2 FYNNEI. The CDR3 loop is CASIPGYTF. CDR3 bases: TGTGCCAGCATTCCTGGCTACACCTTC.

Details on this clone: At one end the junction does not follow the germline gene, possibly because of a read error. J is TRBJ1-3 and V is TRBV30, with TRBD1 matching 9 bases. CDR1 and CDR2 from the germline V gene are GTSNPN and SVGIG (reference sequence). The CDR3 loop spans 14 amino acids. The CDR3 is CALGQGFSGNTMYF. In DNA, the CDR3 is TGTGCCTTGGGACAGGGCTTCTCTGGAAACACCATGTATTTT.

In the case of this clone: The same CDR3 is also encoded by other DNA sequences in this sample. The rearrangement links TRBV5-1 to TRBJ2-7; D is unresolved. Germline-derived CDR1 and CDR2 are SGHRS and YFSETQ. V was cut by 0 bases and J by 1 base, with 8 bases left in between. The CDR3 runs to 14 residues. CDR3 protein: CASSLGTSSYEQYF. The CDR3 coding sequence is TGCGCCAGCAGCTTGGGGACGTCATCCTACGAGCAGTACTTC.

This clone occurred a few times. The V call is TRBV11-2, the J call TRBJ1-5; D is undetermined. The length of the CDR3 is 13 residues. V dropped 1 base and J dropped 6 bases, with 7 bases sitting between them. Germline CDR1 is SGHAT and CDR2 is FQNNGV. The CDR3 nucleotides are TGTGCCAGCAGCTTAGGCAAGGGTCAGCCCCAGCATTTT. This gives the protein CASSLGKGQPQHF.

Concerning this clone itself: Other DNA sequences of this sample code for an identical CDR3. The gene calls are TRBV2 and TRBJ1-5; D is undetermined. In germline, CDR1 is SNHLY, CDR2 FYNNEI. CDR3 size: 12 residues. Deletions cut 4 bases from V and 4 bases from J, with 5 bases between. The CDR3 region is CASSGGNQPQHF. Written as DNA, the CDR3 is TGTGCCAGCAGTGGGGGTAATCAGCCCCAGCATTTT.